This entry is about one T cell receptor (beta chain). Its antigen is currently unknown. The CDR3 is 13 amino acids. V lost 5 bases and J lost 6, with 14 bases in between. Germline V gene data show CDR1 as MNHEY and CDR2 as SVGAGI. The data were produced by immunoSEQ multiplex PCR, yet TCRdb's version contains in-frame clones alone and is incomplete. The sample carries about 150,000 clones, approximately 90% recorded once. The data were taken from a study of T cell responses to AZD1222 COVID-19 vaccine. Whole-study findings and limits: Targets within unmutated variant regions were reportedly found for nearly half of spike-specific TCRs.

The specimen was peripheral blood, collected on day 0 of AZD1222 vaccination. This receptor was obtained from an adult in good health. The chain uses TRBV6-5 and TRBJ2-7; TRBD1 might be the D (6 bases). CDR3 DNA sequence: TGTGCCAGCAGTAAGAACAGGGTAGGCGAGCAGTACTTC. Translation: CASSKNRVGEQYF.